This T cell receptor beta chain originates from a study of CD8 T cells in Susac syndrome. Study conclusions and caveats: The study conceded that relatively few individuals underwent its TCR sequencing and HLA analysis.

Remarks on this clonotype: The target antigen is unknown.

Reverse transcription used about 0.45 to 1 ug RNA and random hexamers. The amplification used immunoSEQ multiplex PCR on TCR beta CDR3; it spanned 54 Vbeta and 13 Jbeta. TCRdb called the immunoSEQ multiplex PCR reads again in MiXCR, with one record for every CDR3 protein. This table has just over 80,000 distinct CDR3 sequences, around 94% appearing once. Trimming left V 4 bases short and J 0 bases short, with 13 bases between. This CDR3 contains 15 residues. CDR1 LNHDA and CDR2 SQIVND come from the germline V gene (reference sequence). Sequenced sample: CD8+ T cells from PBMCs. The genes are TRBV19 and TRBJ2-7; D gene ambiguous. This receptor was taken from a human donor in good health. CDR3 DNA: TGTGCCAGTAGTACCCTCCGCCAAGACTCCTACGAGCAGTACTTC. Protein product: CASSTLRQDSYEQYF. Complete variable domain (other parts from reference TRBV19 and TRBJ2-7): DGGITQSPKYLFRKEGQNVTLSCEQNLNHDAMYWYRQDPGQGLRLIYYSQIVNDFQKGDIAEGYSVSREKKESFPLTVTSAQKNPTAFYLCASSTLRQDSYEQYFGPGTRLTVT.